The following is a TCR beta chain sequence with its context. Participant age was roughly 18 to 95 years, and participants resided in fewer than 25 US areas. Symptom resolution, clearance, or two negative PCRs marked donors in Cohort 3 as recovered. Sequencing was performed with immunoSEQ multiplex PCR; in TCRdb, only in-frame clones are kept and a portion is missing. The sample contains about 410,000 clones, roughly 87% of which appear only once. The data are from a study of blood T cell repertoires in COVID-19. This CDR3 comprises 16 residues. Trimming cost V 5 bases and J 4 bases, with 18 bases left between them. Per the germline V gene, CDR1 is SEHNR and CDR2 is FQNEAQ (reference sequence).

Specimen: PBMCs or T cells enriched from blood (not recorded which). The clonotype was recovered from a man between 18 and 29 years old who had recovered from COVID-19. V is TRBV7-9 and J is TRBJ1-5; D is possibly TRBD1 (5 bases). This CDR3 is CASSLTGDSHNQPQHF. The CDR3 bases are TGTGCCAGCAGCCTAACGGGAGACAGCCATAATCAGCCCCAGCATTTT. Using reference TRBV7-9 and TRBJ1-5 for the parts outside the CDR3, the full variable domain is DTGVSQNPRHKITKRGQNVTFRCDPISEHNRLYWYRQTLGQGPEFLTYFQNEAQLEKSRLLSDRFSAERPKGSFSTLEIQRTEQGDSAMYLCASSLTGDSHNQPQHFGDGTRLSIL.